This T cell receptor (beta chain) was identified in a study of blood T cell repertoires in COVID-19. Generated by immunoSEQ multiplex PCR, the TCRdb table keeps only in-frame clones and is missing some. The table shows about 180,000 clones, with approximately 89% occurring only once. This clone was seen a single time. The sequence was collected from a woman aged 40-49 years with acute COVID-19. Sequenced input: PBMCs or T cells enriched from blood (not recorded which).

The CDR3 bases are TGTGCCAGCAGCCCAACGAATCTAGCGGGGGGCCACTCCTACAATGAGCAGTTCTTC. It is translated as CASSPTNLAGGHSYNEQFF. V usage is TRBV3-1 (or the pseudogene TRBV3-2) and J usage is TRBJ2-1; 11 nucleotides match TRBD2. The CDR3 is 19 amino acids. Germline CDR1 and CDR2: LGHDT and YNNKEL (reference sequence). V was clipped by 4 bases and J by 0 bases; unmatched bases: 11.